The present T cell receptor (beta chain) was sequenced within a study of graft-versus-host responses after intestinal transplantation. Study-level information: Each recipient received anti-thymocyte globulin induction, then tacrolimus and steroids for 3 to 4 years. The study's findings and limits: Graft-donor T cell macrochimerism coincided with high graft-versus-host to host-versus-graft clonal ratios in allografts. An association linked early post-transplant HvG declines with peak circulating GvH clone levels.

Graft material was processed, releasing intraepithelial and lamina propria lymphocytes. CDR1 MNHEY and CDR2 SVGAGI come from the germline V gene. Trimming left V 0 bases short and J 7 bases short, with 7 bases between. The CDR3 has 14 amino acids. This clone occurred once. Its antigen is not known. Clones were read by immunoSEQ multiplex PCR, and TCRdb kept only the in-frame ones, dropping some. This table holds more than 50,000 clones, 75% to 90% found once. The chain has TRBV6-5 and TRBJ1-6; no clear D gene. The clonotype comes from a human patient who received an intestinal transplant, so some T cells may come from the graft donor. Sequencing was performed on ileum tissue, taken approximately 370 days after transplant. The CDR3 reads CASSYSKRNSPLHF. The DNA of the CDR3 is TGTGCCAGCAGTTACTCGAAACGGAATTCACCCCTCCACTTT.